This T cell receptor beta chain came from a study of blood T cell repertoires in COVID-19. Study details: Collection of acute and convalescent COVID-19 samples took place in the United States, Italy and Spain. PBMCs, B-cell-depleted T cells, or T cells provided the cDNA or gDNA that made up the material.

Produced via immunoSEQ multiplex PCR; TCRdb's table is partial and in-frame only. The repertoire consists of approximately 170,000 clones, with about four fifths occurring once and the leading ten covering roughly 3%. Trimming took 2 bases from V and 8 from J, leaving 9 bases between them. The CDR3 length is 13 residues. Germline CDR1 MDHEN, CDR2 SYDVKM. This clonotype was obtained from a human donor with acute or convalescent COVID-19. The donor label of this sample is uncertain. The V call is TRBV28, the J call TRBJ1-4; TRBD1 might be the D (6 bases). Sequencing input: peripheral blood. The chain's CDR3 is CASSLRGAEKLFF. The DNA for the CDR3 is TGTGCCAGCAGTTTACGGGGGGCCGAAAAACTGTTTTTT. The full variable domain, with the rest looked up from reference TRBV28 and TRBJ1-4, is DVKVTQSSRYLVKRTGEKVFLECVQDMDHENMFWYRQDPGLGLRLIYFSYDVKMKEKGDIPEGYSVSREKKERFSLILESASTNQTSMYLCASSLRGAEKLFFGSGTQLSVL.